One T cell receptor beta chain is described in this entry. This sample stems from a study of control samples from healthy donors and cancer patients. Method: immunoSEQ multiplex PCR; TCRdb's copy keeps in-frame clones and lacks some. The sample has just over 90,000 clones, approximately 86% seen once. The sequence was obtained from a woman aged 50 to 60 in good health. Sequencing was carried out using blood.

CDR3 amino acids: CASSVGQVNSPLHF. CDR3 DNA sequence: TGTGCCAGCAGCGTGGGACAGGTTAATTCACCCCTCCACTTT. The chain is built from TRBV11-3 and TRBJ1-6; TRBD1 agrees at 8 bases. The CDR3 extends over 14 amino acids. Germline-derived CDR1 and CDR2 are SGHNT and YENEEA. Unmatched junction bases numbered 3, after V lost 5 bases and J lost 6 bases.